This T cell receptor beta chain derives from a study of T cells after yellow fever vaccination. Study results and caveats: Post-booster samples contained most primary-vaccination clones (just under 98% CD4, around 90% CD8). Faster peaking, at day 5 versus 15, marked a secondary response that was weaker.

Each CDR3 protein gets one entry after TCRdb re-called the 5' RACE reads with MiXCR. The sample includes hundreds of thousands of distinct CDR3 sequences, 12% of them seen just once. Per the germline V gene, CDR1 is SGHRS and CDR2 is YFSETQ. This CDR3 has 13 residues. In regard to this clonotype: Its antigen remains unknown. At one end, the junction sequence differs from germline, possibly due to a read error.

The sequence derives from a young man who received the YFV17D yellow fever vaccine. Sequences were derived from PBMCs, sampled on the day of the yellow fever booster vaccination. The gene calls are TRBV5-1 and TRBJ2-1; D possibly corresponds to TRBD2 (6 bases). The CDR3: CAGREREMDEQFF. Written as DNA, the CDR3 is TGCGCCGGCAGAGAACGGGAGATGGATGAGCAGTTCTTC.